This TCR beta chain was captured by sequencing in a study of cytomegalovirus exposure and HLA in healthy donors. With 60 Vbeta and 13 Jbeta primers, the PCR was carried out. Sequencing used immunoSEQ multiplex PCR; TCRdb keeps in-frame clones, though not all of them. The data show around 170,000 clones, with 82% seen just once and less than 0.85% held by the top ten. The CDR3 contains 13 residues. V lost 8 bases to trimming and J lost 2 bases; unmatched junction nucleotides: 6. Germline V lookup: CDR1 GTSNPN, CDR2 SVGIG (reference sequence). Concerning this clone itself: Its antigen is not known.

Whole-study findings and limits: Later analysis identified several of the most significant clusters that appeared linked to common viral pathogens.

The chain recombines TRBV30 with TRBJ2-7; 10 bases fit TRBD2. The sequence was collected from a woman younger than 35 in good health and CMV-seronegative. The sequenced sample was PBMCs. CDR3 in amino acids: CAAHLAGAYEQYF. CDR3 in DNA: TGTGCCGCACACCTAGCGGGAGCCTACGAGCAGTACTTC.